One T cell receptor beta chain is described in this entry. The antigen is undetermined. The data belong to a study of T cell repertoires in aging, cancer and after chemotherapy. Background on the study: Some 8.1 million TCR reads were in the whole dataset. Study-wide findings and caveats: Compared with age-matched healthy donors, untreated hematological or solid cancer patients showed higher blood TCR clonality.

The template was genomic DNA from peripheral blood, not RNA. Rearranged V-D-J TRB sequences were amplified with a mixed TRB-A/B primer pool. TCRdb called the multiplex PCR reads again in MiXCR, with one record for every CDR3 protein. The table includes some 2,300 distinct CDR3 sequences, 23% detected once. This receptor was taken from a human donor with a solid tumor. The sample was blood.

This CDR3 reads CASSQSLEGGQIYSNQPQHF. CDR3 nucleotide sequence: TGTGCCAGCAGTCAATCGCTGGAAGGGGGCCAAATTTATAGCAATCAGCCCCAGCATTTT. The genes are TRBV6-5 and TRBJ1-5, with 7 bases that match TRBD1. Germline V gives CDR1 MNHEY, CDR2 SVGAGI. This CDR3 is 20 amino acids long. Trimming took 5 bases from V and 0 from J; bases not matched to a gene: 19.